Many counts were recorded for the clone carrying this TCR beta chain. Its antigen is unknown. Amplified TCR beta CDR3 regions came from RNA transcripts. With the HTBI primer set, the TCR CDR3 went through a first round of RT-PCR. MiXCR, applied by TCRdb to the multiplex PCR reads, yields one record per CDR3 protein. The table has some 360,000 distinct CDR3 sequences, 15% to 20% seen once. These data come from a study of T cells in Graves' hyperthyroidism and ophthalmopathy. Findings of the study overall: Most clonotypes expanded in thyroid above 0.001 were likewise present in blood. Ophthalmopathy was predicted by the model a median of roughly 6.6 months ahead of onset.

V was pared by 5 bases and J by 2 bases, with 6 bases of the junction left unmatched. The CDR3 consists of 15 residues. Duration under 3 months, a NOSPECS grade of at least 4, and a Clinical Activity Score of at least 3 characterized the ophthalmopathy patients. Patients were excluded for uncontrolled infection, other autoimmune disease, pregnancy or lactation. This clonotype was obtained from a woman aged 40 to 50 with Graves' ophthalmopathy. The specimen was blood. This sequence joins TRBV12-3 or TRBV12-4 and TRBJ2-7; 10 nucleotides line up with TRBD1. CDR3 in DNA: TGTGCCAGCAGTCCCCCGGGACAGGGGACCTACGAGCAGTACTTC. Its protein is CASSPPGQGTYEQYF.